Only a few counts were recorded for the clone carrying this T cell receptor (beta chain). The antigen is not known. The entry originates in a study of T-cell memory formation after mild COVID-19. Looking at the study overall: Clustering of TCRs was largely donor specific.

One entry per CDR3 protein results from TCRdb running MiXCR on the 5' RACE reads. The sample shows around 250,000 distinct CDR3 sequences, more than 8% of them seen only once. With 2 bases removed from V and 0 bases from J, the gap between germline ends came to 11 bases. This CDR3 region has 16 residues. Germline V gene data show CDR1 as LGHNA and CDR2 as YSLEER. Whole-study findings and limits: The study found contracting CD4+ clones mainly in CM and EM and contracting CD8+ clones in EMRA. A balance of CD4 and CD8 characterized clones contracting day 15 to 85, whereas later expanders leaned CD4+. Pre-infection memory held some responding clones, suggesting pre-existing cross-reactive T cells responded.

The clonotype comes from a man aged 18 to 30 who had mild COVID-19 (a few samples of this study predate the infection). Cell type and time point are not known. The chain has TRBV4-3 and TRBJ2-4, with a weak D call TRBD2 (5 bases). Sequenced material: PBMCs or a T cell subset sorted from them (not recorded which). The CDR3 nucleotides read TGCGCCAGCAGCCAAAATTTTAGCGTAGCCAAAAACATTCAGTACTTC. Its translation is CASSQNFSVAKNIQYF.